The rows below give T cell receptor beta chains drawn from one sample of a study of control samples from healthy donors and cancer patients. Sequenced by immunoSEQ multiplex PCR; TCRdb stores in-frame clones only, minus some. Of 100,000 to 110,000 clones in the sample, roughly 87% were seen once. Sequencing was done on a sample of blood. These receptors came from a woman in her fifties or sixties in good health. The CDR3 runs from the conserved cysteine through the conserved F or W. D genes are given only for firm matches. A row's size may be missing; if present it is once, few, many or a size class.

TRBV6-1,-,TRBJ1-5,-,14,CASSEVVRSQPQHF
TRBV5-1,-,TRBJ1-3,-,14,CASSSGDSGNTIYF
TRBV5-4,-,TRBJ1-1,few,11,CASSTNTEAFF
TRBV6-5,TRBD2,TRBJ2-1,-,14,CASSVAGASNEQFF
TRBV27,-,TRBJ2-5,-,13,CASSFGGLETQYF
TRBV2,-,TRBJ2-3,-,16,CASRGGALLSTDTQYF
TRBV5-1,-,TRBJ2-1,-,17,CASSLAIRVGSYNEQFF
TRBV2,-,TRBJ2-5,-,14,CASSGRKGKETQYF
TRBV30,-,TRBJ1-3,-,14,CAWSGGGTGNTIYF
TRBV5-4,-,TRBJ2-7,-,14,CASSTLGRIYEQYF
TRBV5-1,-,TRBJ1-2,-,15,CASSPVREGGRGYTF
TRBV9,-,TRBJ1-6,-,15,CASSVEAGRNSPLHF
TRBV7-2,-,TRBJ2-7,-,15,CASSPHFSRHYEQYF
TRBV27,-,TRBJ2-7,once,13,CASSFNWYGEQYF
TRBV27,TRBD1,TRBJ2-5,-,14,CASSHGQEQETQYF
TRBV2,-,TRBJ1-2,once,15,CASSEALRGRGGYTF
TRBV23-1,TRBD1,TRBJ2-7,-,16,CASSQHPGQPMKWWYF
TRBV4-2,-,TRBJ2-7,-,12,CASSQGGYEQYF
TRBV7-8,-,TRBJ2-2,few,15,CASSSRLGDTGELFF
TRBV11-1,-,TRBJ2-1,-,14,CASSLTVKDNEQFF
TRBV7-9,-,TRBJ2-2,-,17,CASSLPRGGGNTGELFF
TRBV3-1/TRBV3-2,-,TRBJ1-1,-,13,CASSLANGILAFF
TRBV4-3,TRBD2,TRBJ2-4,-,17,CASSQDRLAEAKNIQYF
TRBV7-9,-,TRBJ2-6,once,13,CASSFAGANVLTF
TRBV18,TRBD1,TRBJ2-7,few,15,CASSQLGQRVYEQYF
TRBV10-3,-,TRBJ2-1,-,15,CAISDGSISYNEQFF
TRBV11-3,-,TRBJ2-7,-,15,CASSLGGGTPYEQYF
TRBV11-2,-,TRBJ2-7,-,16,CASSFFFRHTTYEQYF
TRBV7-8,-,TRBJ1-4,-,16,CASSLVGRTTNEKLFF
TRBV6-5,-,TRBJ2-3,-,14,CASSYQAVTDTQYF
TRBV5-6,TRBD1,TRBJ2-1,-,15,CASSFRGQVDNEQFF